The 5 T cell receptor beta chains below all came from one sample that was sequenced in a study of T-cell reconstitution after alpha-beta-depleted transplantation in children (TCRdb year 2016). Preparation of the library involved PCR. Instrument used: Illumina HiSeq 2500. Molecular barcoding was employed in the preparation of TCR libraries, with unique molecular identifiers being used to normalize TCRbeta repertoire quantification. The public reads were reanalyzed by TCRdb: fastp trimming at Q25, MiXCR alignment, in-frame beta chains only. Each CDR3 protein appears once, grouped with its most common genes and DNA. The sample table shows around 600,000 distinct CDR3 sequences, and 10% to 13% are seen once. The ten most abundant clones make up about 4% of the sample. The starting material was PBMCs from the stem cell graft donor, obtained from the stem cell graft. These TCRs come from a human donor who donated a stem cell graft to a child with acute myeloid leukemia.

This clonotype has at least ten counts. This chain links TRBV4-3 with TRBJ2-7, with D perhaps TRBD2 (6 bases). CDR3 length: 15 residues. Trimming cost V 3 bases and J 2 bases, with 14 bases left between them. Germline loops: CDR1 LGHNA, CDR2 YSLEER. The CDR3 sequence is CASSQGRLVTYEQYF. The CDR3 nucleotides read TGCGCCAGCAGCCAGGGGCGACTAGTGACCTACGAGCAGTACTTC.

The chain's CDR3 is CASRSAERGNTGELFF. CDR3 DNA sequence: TGTGCCAGCAGGTCCGCCGAGAGGGGGAACACCGGGGAGCTGTTTTTT. V is TRBV28 and J is TRBJ2-2; perhaps D is TRBD1 or TRBD2 (5 bases each). The length of the CDR3 is 16 residues. The germline CDR1 and CDR2 sequences are MDHEN and SYDVKM. Trimming took off 6 bases at V and 1 base at J, with 15 bases between the two ends.

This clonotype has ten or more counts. The CDR3 region has the DNA TGCAGTGCTTACTTTAATGGCTACACCTTC. Amino acid sequence: CSAYFNGYTF. This chain links TRBV20-1 with TRBJ1-2; D unclear. The CDR3 is 10 amino acids. Trimming pared 5 bases from V and 6 bases from J, leaving 7 bases between. Germline CDR1 is DFQATT and CDR2 is SNEGSKA (reference sequence).

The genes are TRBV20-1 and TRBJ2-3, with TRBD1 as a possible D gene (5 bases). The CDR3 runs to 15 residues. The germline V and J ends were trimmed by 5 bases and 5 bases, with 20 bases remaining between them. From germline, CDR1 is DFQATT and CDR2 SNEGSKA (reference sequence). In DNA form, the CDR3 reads TGCAGTGCTCCCCAGGGTGGTAAGAGAGGAGATACGCAGTATTTT. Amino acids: CSAPQGGKRGDTQYF.

CDR3 in amino acids: CSASYGQPQHF. The CDR3 nucleotides are TGCAGTGCTAGTTATGGTCAGCCCCAGCATTTT. The V call is TRBV20-1, the J call TRBJ1-5; no reliable D call. Germline assignment: CDR1 DFQATT and CDR2 SNEGSKA (reference sequence). V lost 3 bases to trimming and J lost 6 bases, with 6 bases between them. The length of the CDR3 is 11 residues.